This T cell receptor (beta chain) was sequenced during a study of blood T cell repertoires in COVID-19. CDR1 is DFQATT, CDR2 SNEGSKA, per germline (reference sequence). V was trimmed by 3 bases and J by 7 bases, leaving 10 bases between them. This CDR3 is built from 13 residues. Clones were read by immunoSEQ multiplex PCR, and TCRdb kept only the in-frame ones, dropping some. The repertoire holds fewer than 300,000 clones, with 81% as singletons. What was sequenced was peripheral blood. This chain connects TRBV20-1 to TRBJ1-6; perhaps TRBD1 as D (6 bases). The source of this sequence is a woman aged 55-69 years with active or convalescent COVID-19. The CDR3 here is CSASRGNNSPLHF. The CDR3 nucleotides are TGCAGTGCTAGTAGGGGGAACAATTCACCCCTCCACTTT.